A selection of T cell receptor beta chains follows, all from one sample in a study of OX40 agonist ivuxolimab in advanced cancers. TCRdb's table, derived via immunoSEQ multiplex PCR, lists solely in-frame clones and lacks some. In the table there are approximately 30,000 clones, 84% of which are singletons. The sequenced sample was CD4+ or CD8+ T cells sorted from blood, obtained in a trial of the OX40 agonist ivuxolimab. The receptors originated from an adult with an advanced solid tumor such as melanoma, head and neck, liver or kidney cancer. Each CDR3 is given with its conserved first and last residue. D genes are given only for firm matches. Size values are once, few and many counts, or a class for expanded clones, and some rows have none.

V gene	CDR3 length	clone size	J gene	D gene	CDR3 DNA	CDR3 protein
TRBV18	12	-	TRBJ1-5	-	TGTGCCAGCTCACCAGATAATCAGCCCCAGCATTTT	CASSPDNQPQHF
TRBV5-8	13	-	TRBJ2-2	-	TGTGCCAGCAGCGTCGTAACGGCGGGGGAGCTGTTTTTT	CASSVVTAGELFF
TRBV27	15	once	TRBJ2-1	TRBD2	TGTGCCAGCAGTCCCCTAGCGGGGCCCGACAATGAGCAGTTCTTC	CASSPLAGPDNEQFF
TRBV9	15	-	TRBJ2-1	TRBD2	TGTGCCAGCAGCGCGGTTAGCGGGCGGTACAATGAGCAGTTCTTC	CASSAVSGRYNEQFF
TRBV14	13	-	TRBJ2-7	-	TGTGCCAGCAGCCCAGAGGAGTCCCACGAGCAGTACTTC	CASSPEESHEQYF
TRBV30	16	-	TRBJ2-5	TRBD2	TGTGCCTGGAGTGTAGGCCTAGCGGGGATCCAAGAGACCCAGTACTTC	CAWSVGLAGIQETQYF
TRBV15	14	-	TRBJ2-7	-	TGTGCCACCAGCAGAGAGATCGGAGGAGGCGAGCAGTACTTC	CATSREIGGGEQYF
TRBV4-2	15	-	TRBJ2-1	TRBD2	TGTGCCAGCAGCCAAGAACTAGCGGGATACCATGAGCAGTTCTTC	CASSQELAGYHEQFF
TRBV6-6	14	-	TRBJ2-3	-	TGTGCCAGCAGGACCTCCTACAGGGCAGATACGCAGTATTTT	CASRTSYRADTQYF
TRBV19	16	-	TRBJ2-7	TRBD1	TGTGCCAGTAGTATGTTGACGGGACAGGGCCCCTACGAGCAGTACTTC	CASSMLTGQGPYEQYF
TRBV28	13	-	TRBJ1-1	-	TGTGCCAGCAGTTCCGGACAGCACACTGAAGCTTTCTTT	CASSSGQHTEAFF
TRBV27	14	-	TRBJ2-7	TRBD1	TGTGCCAGCAGTCTTGGGACAGGGTCCTACGAGCAGTACTTC	CASSLGTGSYEQYF
TRBV15	13	-	TRBJ2-3	-	TGTGCCACCAGCAGAGATGACACAGATACGCAGTATTTT	CATSRDDTDTQYF
TRBV7-9	14	-	TRBJ2-1	-	TGTGCCAGCAGCTTAGGTTTAGTCTACAATGAGCAGTTCTTC	CASSLGLVYNEQFF
TRBV14	15	-	TRBJ2-3	-	TGTGCCAGCAGCCAAGATCAGCAGGAGTCAGATACGCAGTATTTT	CASSQDQQESDTQYF
TRBV27	16	once	TRBJ2-1	-	TGTGCCAGCAGTTTACAGGGAGGACGAGCCTACAATGAGCAGTTCTTC	CASSLQGGRAYNEQFF
TRBV6-5	13	-	TRBJ1-1	-	TGTGCCAGCAGTTGGGGGGCGGGCACTGAAGCTTTCTTT	CASSWGAGTEAFF
TRBV5-5	14	-	TRBJ2-7	TRBD2	TGTGCCAGCAGCTTGATGCGGGGGGCCTTCGAGCAGTACTTC	CASSLMRGAFEQYF
TRBV7-7	15	once	TRBJ2-1	-	TGTGCTAGCAGCTTAGAGTACGCAGGGGAGAATGAGCAGTTCTTC	CASSLEYAGENEQFF
TRBV28	18	-	TRBJ2-7	TRBD1	TGTGCCAGCAGTTATGGACAGGGGGTATACTTGGCCTCCTACGAGCAGTACTTC	CASSYGQGVYLASYEQYF
TRBV28	14	-	TRBJ2-7	-	TGTGCCAGCAGTTTCGTGACAGCACCCTACGAGCAGTACTTC	CASSFVTAPYEQYF
TRBV4-3	16	-	TRBJ2-7	TRBD1	TGCGCCAGCAGCCAAGATGGGGGACAGAAATCCTACGAGCAGTACTTC	CASSQDGGQKSYEQYF
TRBV5-3	17	-	TRBJ1-1	TRBD1	TGTGCCAGAACAACGGGGCCATCCGGGACAGAGAACACTGAAGCTTTCTTT	CARTTGPSGTENTEAFF
TRBV29-1	12	-	TRBJ2-7	-	TGCAGCGTTGGGGAACAGGGATACGAGCAGTACTTC	CSVGEQGYEQYF
TRBV5-6	13	-	TRBJ1-2	-	TGTGCCAGCAGCTCCGCGGACCACTATGGCTACACCTTC	CASSSADHYGYTF
TRBV27	14	once	TRBJ2-3	-	TGTGCCAGCAGCACCTCGGACGGCACAGATACGCAGTATTTT	CASSTSDGTDTQYF
TRBV5-6	12	-	TRBJ2-7	-	TGTGCCAGCAGCTTCAAGTCCTACGAGCAGTACTTC	CASSFKSYEQYF
TRBV28	19	-	TRBJ2-1	TRBD2	TGTGCCAGCAGTTTTGCGGCTCTCGTGACTAGCGGGGGGGACAATGAGCAGTTCTTC	CASSFAALVTSGGDNEQFF
TRBV7-9	12	few	TRBJ1-2	-	TGTGCCAGCAGCTTAGAGTTTTATGGCTACACCTTC	CASSLEFYGYTF
TRBV5-8	13	-	TRBJ2-7	-	TGTGCCAGCAGCTTGGGGGACGCCTACGAGCAGTACTTC	CASSLGDAYEQYF
TRBV6-6	15	-	TRBJ1-1	-	TGTGCCAGCAGTTCGCCCGTGACCATGAACACTGAAGCTTTCTTT	CASSSPVTMNTEAFF